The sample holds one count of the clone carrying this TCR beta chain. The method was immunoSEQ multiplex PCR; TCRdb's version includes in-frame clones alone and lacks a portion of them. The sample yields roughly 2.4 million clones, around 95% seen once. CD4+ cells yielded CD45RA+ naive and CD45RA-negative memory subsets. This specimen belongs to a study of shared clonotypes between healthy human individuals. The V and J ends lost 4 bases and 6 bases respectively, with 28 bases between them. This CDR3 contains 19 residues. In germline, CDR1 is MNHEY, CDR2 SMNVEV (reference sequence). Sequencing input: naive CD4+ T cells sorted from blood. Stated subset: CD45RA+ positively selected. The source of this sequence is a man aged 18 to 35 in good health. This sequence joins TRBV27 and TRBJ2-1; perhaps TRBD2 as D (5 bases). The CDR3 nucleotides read TGTGCCAGCAGTTCCCGGGGAAGGGTTCGATTCAGACTACGCAATGAGCAGTTCTTC. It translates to CASSSRGRVRFRLRNEQFF.